This T cell receptor (beta chain) was found in a study of chemoradiotherapy in HPV16-positive cancers. General study results and limits: Candidate HPV-specific clones and E7-related TCR motifs grew in tumor during treatment. HPV-specific T cells were functionally defined from only two HPV16-positive patients.

This CDR3 has 15 amino acids. Unmatched junction bases numbered 3, after V lost 3 bases and J lost 1 base. Per germline, CDR1 LGHNA and CDR2 YSLEER. Repertoires were generated with immunoSEQ multiplex PCR, while TCRdb's copy carries only in-frame clones and drops some. The profile shows several thousand clones, about three quarters of them singletons. In the case of this clone: The antigen is not known.

The rearrangement joins TRBV4-3 to TRBJ2-7; TRBD1 aligns across 10 bases. This sequence was found in a human donor with HPV-associated anogenital cancer. This material consisted of tumor tissue, taken from a patient who underwent chemoradiotherapy. The CDR3 here is CASSQGTGESYEQYF. The CDR3 nucleotides read TGCGCCAGCAGCCAGGGGACAGGGGAGTCCTACGAGCAGTACTTC.